These 5 T cell receptor beta chains came from one sample sequenced in a study of blood T cell repertoires in COVID-19. Repertoires were generated with immunoSEQ multiplex PCR, while TCRdb's copy carries only in-frame clones and drops some. This table holds 110,000 to 150,000 clones, 84% found once. Sequencing was done on a sample of PBMCs or T cells enriched from blood (not recorded which). The source is a man aged 35 to 55 with acute COVID-19.

The V gene is TRBV7-2, the J gene TRBJ2-7; D not certain. Trimming stripped 0 bases from V and 3 bases from J, with 12 bases between. Germline CDR1 and CDR2: SGHTA and FQGNSA. This CDR3 spans 15 amino acids. CDR3 region: CASSLAAGTDYEQYF. The DNA for the CDR3 is TGTGCCAGCAGCTTAGCGGCAGGAACGGACTACGAGCAGTACTTC.

The table lists this clone with a count of one. The chain employs TRBV20-1 and TRBJ2-7; weak D call: TRBD1 (5 bases). The CDR3 runs to 11 residues. Germline assignment: CDR1 DFQATT and CDR2 SNEGSKA (reference sequence). Trimming shortened V by 3 bases and J by 4 bases, and 7 bases separated the two germline ends. CDR3 sequence: CSARNRYEQYF. As DNA, the CDR3 is TGCAGTGCTAGGAACAGGTACGAGCAGTACTTC.

V and J are TRBV7-9 and TRBJ2-7, with D unclear. Deletions cut 0 bases from V and 6 bases from J, with 12 bases between. The CDR3 is made up of 14 amino acids. From germline, CDR1 is SEHNR and CDR2 FQNEAQ (reference sequence). The CDR3 spells CASSLAAGHGEQYF. In DNA, the CDR3 is TGTGCCAGCAGCTTAGCGGCTGGGCATGGCGAGCAGTACTTC.

The chain carries TRBV29-1 and TRBJ2-7; maybe TRBD1 (5 bases). Trimming pared 1 base from V and 2 bases from J, leaving 9 bases between. CDR3 length equals 13 residues. The germline CDR1 and CDR2 sequences are SQVTM and ANQGSEA. CDR3 DNA sequence: TGCAGCGTTGAAGGCAGGGCACCCTACGAGCAGTACTTC. Its protein product is CSVEGRAPYEQYF.

This rearrangement joins TRBV19 to TRBJ2-1; a possible D gene is TRBD2 (5 bases). Germline CDR1 LNHDA, CDR2 SQIVND (reference sequence). The CDR3 runs to 12 residues. V dropped 4 bases and J dropped 14 bases, with 15 bases sitting between them. CDR3 protein: CASSRNGIPEFF. The CDR3 DNA follows: TGTGCCAGTAGTAGGAACGGGATCCCGGAGTTCTTC. Looking up the rest from reference TRBV19 and TRBJ2-1 gives the full variable domain: DGGITQSPKYLFRKEGQNVTLSCEQNLNHDAMYWYRQDPGQGLRLIYYSQIVNDFQKGDIAEGYSVSREKKESFPLTVTSAQKNPTAFYLCASSRNGIPEFFGPGTRLTVL.